This TCR beta chain was profiled in a study of blood T cell repertoires in COVID-19. From germline, CDR1 is SGDLS and CDR2 YYNGEE. This CDR3 spans 15 amino acids. V was cut by 0 bases and J by 0 bases, with 9 bases left in between. Sequencing used immunoSEQ multiplex PCR; TCRdb keeps in-frame clones, though not all of them. The table has about 140,000 clones, approximately 88% seen once. The V call is TRBV9, the J call TRBJ1-1, with D hard to call. The TCR was taken from a middle-aged man with acute COVID-19. Sequences were obtained from PBMCs or T cells enriched from blood (not recorded which). CDR3 sequence reads: CASSVGWAMNTEAFF. The CDR3 DNA follows: TGTGCCAGCAGCGTAGGTTGGGCGATGAACACTGAAGCTTTCTTT.